This is a list of T cell receptor beta chains from one sample in a study of cytomegalovirus exposure and HLA in healthy donors. TCRdb keeps only in-frame clones here, not all; method: immunoSEQ multiplex PCR. The data show about 55,000 clones, 75% to 80% seen once. The sequenced sample was PBMCs. These receptors were taken from a female donor in good health and CMV-seronegative. The CDR3 runs from the conserved cysteine through the conserved F or W. Fields, in order: CDR3 length, clone size, J gene, D gene, V gene, CDR3 protein, CDR3 DNA. The D gene is left open where the match is weak. Part of the rows lack a size; the others show once, few, many or a class for expanded clones.

cdr3_length: 13
clone_size: -
j_call: TRBJ2-5
d_call: -
v_call: TRBV30
cdr3_aa: CAWSVRDMETQYF
cdr3_nt: TGTGCCTGGAGTGTGAGGGACATGGAGACCCAGTACTTC

cdr3_length: 14
clone_size: -
j_call: TRBJ2-7
d_call: -
v_call: TRBV10-3
cdr3_aa: CAIRDVGSSYEQYF
cdr3_nt: TGTGCCATCAGGGACGTAGGGAGCTCCTACGAGCAGTACTTC

cdr3_length: 14
clone_size: -
j_call: TRBJ2-3
d_call: -
v_call: TRBV28
cdr3_aa: CASIEGGTLGTQYF
cdr3_nt: TGTGCCAGCATTGAGGGAGGTACCTTGGGGACGCAGTATTTT

cdr3_length: 16
clone_size: once
j_call: TRBJ2-7
d_call: TRBD2
v_call: TRBV28
cdr3_aa: CAGSLSGTSGSYEQYF
cdr3_nt: TGTGCCGGCAGTTTATCGGGGACTAGCGGCTCCTACGAGCAGTACTTC

cdr3_length: 19
clone_size: -
j_call: TRBJ2-2
d_call: -
v_call: TRBV7-9
cdr3_aa: CASSPLLGLGVFNTGELFF
cdr3_nt: TGTGCCAGCAGCCCCCTTCTCGGGTTAGGAGTTTTCAACACCGGGGAGCTGTTTTTT

cdr3_length: 15
clone_size: -
j_call: TRBJ1-5
d_call: TRBD1
v_call: TRBV6-6
cdr3_aa: CASSWTGMGNQPQHF
cdr3_nt: TGTGCCAGCAGTTGGACAGGGATGGGAAATCAGCCCCAGCATTTT

cdr3_length: 15
clone_size: -
j_call: TRBJ2-7
d_call: -
v_call: TRBV7-9
cdr3_aa: CASSYVTGSSYEQYF
cdr3_nt: TGTGCCAGCAGCTACGTCACAGGGAGCTCCTACGAGCAGTACTTC

cdr3_length: 16
clone_size: -
j_call: TRBJ1-3
d_call: TRBD1
v_call: TRBV7-2
cdr3_aa: CASSLSVPGGSNTIYF
cdr3_nt: TGTGCCAGCAGCTTAAGTGTCCCAGGGGGTTCGAACACCATATATTTT

cdr3_length: 14
clone_size: few
j_call: TRBJ1-2
d_call: TRBD1
v_call: TRBV28
cdr3_aa: CASSGQGATWGYTF
cdr3_nt: TGTGCCAGCAGCGGACAGGGGGCGACTTGGGGCTACACCTTC

cdr3_length: 16
clone_size: -
j_call: TRBJ2-1
d_call: TRBD1
v_call: TRBV4-1
cdr3_aa: CASSQDPGQEYNEQFF
cdr3_nt: TGCGCCAGCAGCCAAGATCCGGGACAGGAGTACAATGAGCAGTTCTTC

cdr3_length: 17
clone_size: few
j_call: TRBJ2-6
d_call: TRBD1
v_call: TRBV5-4
cdr3_aa: CASSLGETGSGANVLTF
cdr3_nt: TGTGCCAGCAGCTTGGGGGAGACAGGGAGCGGGGCCAACGTCCTGACTTTC

cdr3_length: 17
clone_size: -
j_call: TRBJ2-7
d_call: TRBD2
v_call: TRBV27
cdr3_aa: CASSFRNPGTSGYEQYF
cdr3_nt: TGTGCCAGCAGTTTCCGGAACCCCGGGACTAGCGGTTACGAGCAGTACTTC

cdr3_length: 14
clone_size: few
j_call: TRBJ2-1
d_call: -
v_call: TRBV7-3
cdr3_aa: CASSALGGGNEQFF
cdr3_nt: TGTGCCAGCAGCGCATTAGGGGGGGGGAATGAGCAGTTCTTC

cdr3_length: 14
clone_size: -
j_call: TRBJ2-7
d_call: TRBD1
v_call: TRBV28
cdr3_aa: CASSRDSSSYEQYF
cdr3_nt: TGTGCCAGCAGTCGGGACAGCAGCTCCTACGAGCAGTACTTC

cdr3_length: 15
clone_size: -
j_call: TRBJ2-4
d_call: TRBD1
v_call: TRBV2
cdr3_aa: CASRKVGQGENIQYF
cdr3_nt: TGTGCCAGCAGAAAAGTGGGGCAGGGGGAAAACATTCAGTACTTC

cdr3_length: 15
clone_size: -
j_call: TRBJ2-3
d_call: -
v_call: TRBV9
cdr3_aa: CASSVDGVSTDTQYF
cdr3_nt: TGTGCCAGCAGCGTAGACGGGGTTAGCACAGATACGCAGTATTTT

cdr3_length: 16
clone_size: -
j_call: TRBJ1-3
d_call: TRBD1
v_call: TRBV9
cdr3_aa: CASSVGQGGSGNTIYF
cdr3_nt: TGTGCCAGCAGCGTAGGACAGGGGGGCTCTGGAAACACCATATATTTT

cdr3_length: 13
clone_size: -
j_call: TRBJ2-7
d_call: -
v_call: TRBV7-9
cdr3_aa: CASSPSFNYEQYF
cdr3_nt: TGTGCCAGCAGCCCCTCGTTTAACTACGAGCAGTACTTC

cdr3_length: 13
clone_size: -
j_call: TRBJ1-1
d_call: TRBD1
v_call: TRBV12-5
cdr3_aa: CASGLQTGSEAFF
cdr3_nt: TGTGCTAGTGGTCTCCAGACAGGGTCTGAAGCTTTCTTT

cdr3_length: 13
clone_size: -
j_call: TRBJ2-1
d_call: -
v_call: TRBV5-4
cdr3_aa: CASSLGDGGEQFF
cdr3_nt: TGTGCCAGCAGCTTGGGAGACGGGGGTGAGCAGTTCTTC

cdr3_length: 16
clone_size: -
j_call: TRBJ1-1
d_call: TRBD1
v_call: TRBV2
cdr3_aa: CASLYYATGMNTEAFF
cdr3_nt: TGTGCCAGCCTATATTATGCGACAGGGATGAACACTGAAGCTTTCTTT

cdr3_length: 12
clone_size: -
j_call: TRBJ1-1
d_call: -
v_call: TRBV6-1
cdr3_aa: CASSAVNTEAFF
cdr3_nt: TGTGCCAGCAGTGCAGTGAACACTGAAGCTTTCTTT